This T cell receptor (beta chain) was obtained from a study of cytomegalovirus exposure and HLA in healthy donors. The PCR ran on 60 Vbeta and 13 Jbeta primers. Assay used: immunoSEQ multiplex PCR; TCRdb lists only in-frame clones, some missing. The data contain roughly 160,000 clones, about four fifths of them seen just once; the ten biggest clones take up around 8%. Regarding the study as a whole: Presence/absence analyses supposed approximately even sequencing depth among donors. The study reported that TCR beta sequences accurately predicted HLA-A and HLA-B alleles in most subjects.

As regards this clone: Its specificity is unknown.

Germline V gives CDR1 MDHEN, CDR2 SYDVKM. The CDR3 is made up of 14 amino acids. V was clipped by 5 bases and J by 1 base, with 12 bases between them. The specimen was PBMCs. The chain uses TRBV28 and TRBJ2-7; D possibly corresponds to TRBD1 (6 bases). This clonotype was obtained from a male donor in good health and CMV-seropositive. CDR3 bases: TGTGCCAGCAGTATTACCGGACAGTCCTACGAGCAGTACTTC. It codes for CASSITGQSYEQYF.